A single sample is the source of the 5 T cell receptor beta chains below, sequenced in a study of spatial heterogeneity in lung cancer. One entry per CDR3 protein, called by TCRdb with MiXCR from the 5' RACE reads. The sample has roughly 3,600 distinct CDR3 sequences, 4.5% to 6% seen once. These receptors have no known antigen. Study-level results: Counts of expanded intratumoral alpha and beta TCRs tracked tumor mutation counts.

Described time point: sample taken at primary tumor resection. The material sequenced was lung tumor tissue, taken at surgery. The source is a female donor with early-stage non-small cell lung cancer.

This clonotype has at least ten counts. This chain connects TRBV11-2 to TRBJ2-2; 10 nucleotides align to TRBD1. This CDR3 contains 16 residues. Germline values: CDR1 SGHAT, CDR2 FQNNGV. With V trimmed by 3 bases and J by 4 bases, 5 bases remained unmatched. The CDR3 spells CASSFLTGGGTGELFF. CDR3 nucleotides: TGTGCCAGCAGCTTCTTGACAGGGGGCGGCACCGGGGAGCTGTTTTTT.

At least ten counts were recorded for this clonotype. This rearrangement joins TRBV12-3 or TRBV12-4 to TRBJ2-7; 9 nucleotides agree with TRBD1. The V and J ends lost 6 bases and 2 bases, in that order; junction bases with no gene match: 14. The CDR3 runs to 17 residues. CDR3 sequence (DNA): TGTGCCAGCAGCCCGCCGAAGGGGACAGGGACCCCCTACGAGCAGTACTTC. Amino acid sequence: CASSPPKGTGTPYEQYF.

In its sample, this clonotype is medium-sized. This rearrangement joins TRBV6-2 or TRBV6-3 to TRBJ1-5, with D perhaps matching TRBD1 (6 bases). The germline V and J ends were trimmed by 5 bases and 1 base, with 15 bases remaining between them. The germline V gene encodes CDR1 MNHEY and CDR2 SVGEGT. There are 16 residues in the CDR3. Written as DNA, the CDR3 is TGTGCCAGCAGTGATTCCAGGGGACTAAGCAATCAGCCCCAGCATTTT. Its translation: CASSDSRGLSNQPQHF.

This clonotype is classed as medium-sized (0.01 to 0.1%). The chain joins TRBV5-5 to TRBJ1-1, with D unclear. Germline assignment: CDR1 SGHKS and CDR2 YYEKEE (reference sequence). V lost 1 base to trimming and J lost 1 base, with 8 bases between them. CDR3 size: 14 residues. CDR3 amino acids: CASSLYGQNTEAFF. DNA of the CDR3: TGTGCCAGCAGCTTGTATGGGCAGAACACTGAAGCTTTCTTT. Full variable domain (rest looked up from reference TRBV5-5 and TRBJ1-1): DAGVTQSPTHLIKTRGQQVTLRCSPISGHKSVSWYQQVLGQGPQFIFQYYEKEERGRGNFPDRFSARQFPNYSSELNVNALLLGDSALYLCASSLYGQNTEAFFGQGTRLTVV.

This clonotype was detected many times. The CDR3 sequence is CATSRESSSDTQYF. Here the CDR3 DNA reads TGTGCCACCAGCAGAGAGAGTTCGTCGGATACGCAGTATTTT. This rearrangement joins TRBV15 to TRBJ2-3; the D is unclear. The length of the CDR3 is 14 residues. Germline CDR1 and CDR2: LNHNV and YYDKDF (reference sequence). The germline V and J ends were trimmed by 0 bases and 6 bases, with 10 bases remaining between them.